The sequence of this TCR beta chain was determined in a study of blood T cell repertoires in COVID-19. As for the study in general: There were acute and convalescent COVID-19 samples, and they came from the United States, Italy and Spain. T cells, B-cell-depleted T cells, or PBMCs provided the cDNA or gDNA that served as material.

Study processing details: Nucleated cell number was recorded as an estimate derived from reference gene primer amplification. TCRdb's table, derived via immunoSEQ multiplex PCR, lists solely in-frame clones and lacks some. V and J calls and clone size come straight from that table; D and trimming were deduced from the DNA. Of about 12,000 clones listed, 65% to 80% are singletons. The germline V gene has CDR1 KGHDR and CDR2 SFDVKD. CDR3 size: 15 residues. The J segment lost 3 bases and the V segment lost 4 bases, leaving 6 bases of the junction unmatched. The TCR sequence derives from a man in his fifties or sixties with COVID-19, enrolled during active disease. The chain joins TRBV24-1 to TRBJ2-5; 8 bases align to TRBD2. The material sequenced was peripheral blood. CDR3: CATSDAGGAEETQYF. The CDR3 DNA reads as TGTGCCACCAGTGACGCCGGGGGGGCGGAAGAGACCCAGTACTTC.